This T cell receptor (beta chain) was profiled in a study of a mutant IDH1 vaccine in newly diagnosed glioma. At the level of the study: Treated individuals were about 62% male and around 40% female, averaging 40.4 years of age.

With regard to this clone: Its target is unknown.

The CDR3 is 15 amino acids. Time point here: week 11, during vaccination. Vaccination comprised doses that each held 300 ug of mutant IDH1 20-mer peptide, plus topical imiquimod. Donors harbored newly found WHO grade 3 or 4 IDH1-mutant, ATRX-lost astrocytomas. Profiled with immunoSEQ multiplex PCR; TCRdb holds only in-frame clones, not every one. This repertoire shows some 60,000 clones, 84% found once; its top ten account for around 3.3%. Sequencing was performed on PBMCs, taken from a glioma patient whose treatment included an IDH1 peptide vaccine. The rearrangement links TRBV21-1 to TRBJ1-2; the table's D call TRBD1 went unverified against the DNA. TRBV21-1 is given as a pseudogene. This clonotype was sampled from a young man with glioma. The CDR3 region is CASSKVTGGSYGYTF. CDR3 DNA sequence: TGTGCCAGCAGCAAAGTAACAGGGGGGAGCTATGGCTACACCTTC.